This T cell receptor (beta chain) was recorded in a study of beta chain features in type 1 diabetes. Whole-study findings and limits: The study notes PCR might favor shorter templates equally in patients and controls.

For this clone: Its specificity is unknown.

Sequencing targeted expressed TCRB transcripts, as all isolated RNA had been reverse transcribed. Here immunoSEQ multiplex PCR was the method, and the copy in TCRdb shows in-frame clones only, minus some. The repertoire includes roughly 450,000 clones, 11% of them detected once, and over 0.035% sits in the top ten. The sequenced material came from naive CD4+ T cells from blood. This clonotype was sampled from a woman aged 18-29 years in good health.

CDR3: CASSLPYRGRSVNTEAFF. Written as DNA, the CDR3 is TGTGCCAGCAGCTTACCCTACAGGGGGAGAAGTGTGAACACTGAAGCTTTCTTT. V gene TRBV7-9 combines with J gene TRBJ1-1; 8 nucleotides agree with TRBD1. With 2 bases clipped from V and 0 bases from J, the junction kept 11 bases outside the gene matches. The germline gives CDR1 SEHNR, CDR2 FQNEAQ (reference sequence). CDR3 length equals 18 residues.